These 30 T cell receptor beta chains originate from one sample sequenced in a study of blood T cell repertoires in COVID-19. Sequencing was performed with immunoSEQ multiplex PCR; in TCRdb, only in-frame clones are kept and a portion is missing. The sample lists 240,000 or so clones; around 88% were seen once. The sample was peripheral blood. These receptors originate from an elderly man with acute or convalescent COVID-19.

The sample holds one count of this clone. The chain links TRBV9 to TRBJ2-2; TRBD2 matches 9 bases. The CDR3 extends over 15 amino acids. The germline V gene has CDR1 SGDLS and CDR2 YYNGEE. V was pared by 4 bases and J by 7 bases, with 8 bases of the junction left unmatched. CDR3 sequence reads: CASSRGGDGGGELFF. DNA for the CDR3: TGTGCCAGCAGCCGCGGGGGGGACGGTGGCGGGGAGCTGTTTTTT.

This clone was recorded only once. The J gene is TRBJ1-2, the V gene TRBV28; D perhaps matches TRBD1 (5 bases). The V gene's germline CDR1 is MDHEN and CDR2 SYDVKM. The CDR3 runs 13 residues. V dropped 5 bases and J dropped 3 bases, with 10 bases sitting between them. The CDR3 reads CASSVTVDYGYTF. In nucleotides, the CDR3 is TGTGCCAGCAGTGTGACAGTGGACTATGGCTACACCTTC.

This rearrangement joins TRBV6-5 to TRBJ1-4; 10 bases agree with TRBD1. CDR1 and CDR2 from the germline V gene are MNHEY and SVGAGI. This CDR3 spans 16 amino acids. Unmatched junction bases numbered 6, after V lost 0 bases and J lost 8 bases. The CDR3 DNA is TGTGCCAGCAGTTACTCGTTCGGGACAGGGGACGAAAAACTGTTTTTT. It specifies CASSYSFGTGDEKLFF.

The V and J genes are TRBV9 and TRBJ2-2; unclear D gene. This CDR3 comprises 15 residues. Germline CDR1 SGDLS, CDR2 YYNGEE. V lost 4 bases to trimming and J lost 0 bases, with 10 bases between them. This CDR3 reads CASSPLGSNTGELFF. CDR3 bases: TGTGCCAGCAGCCCACTCGGGTCGAACACCGGGGAGCTGTTTTTT. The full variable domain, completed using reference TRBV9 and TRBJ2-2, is DSGVTQTPKHLITATGQRVTLRCSPRSGDLSVYWYQQSLDQGLQFLIQYYNGEERAKGNILERFSAQQFPDLHSELNLSSLELGDSALYFCASSPLGSNTGELFFGEGSRLTVL.

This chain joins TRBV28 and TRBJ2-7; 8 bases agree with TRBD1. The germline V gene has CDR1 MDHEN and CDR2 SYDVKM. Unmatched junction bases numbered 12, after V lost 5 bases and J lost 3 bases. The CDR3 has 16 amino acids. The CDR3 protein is CASSTRQGLVYYEQYF. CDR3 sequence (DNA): TGTGCCAGCAGTACCCGACAGGGGTTGGTGTACTACGAGCAGTACTTC.

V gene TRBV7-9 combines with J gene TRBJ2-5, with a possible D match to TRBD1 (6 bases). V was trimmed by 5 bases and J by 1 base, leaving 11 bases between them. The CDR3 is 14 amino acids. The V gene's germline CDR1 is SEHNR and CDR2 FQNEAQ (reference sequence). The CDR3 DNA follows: TGTGCCAGCAGCCTGGACAGCTCCCAAGAGACCCAGTACTTC. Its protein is CASSLDSSQETQYF.

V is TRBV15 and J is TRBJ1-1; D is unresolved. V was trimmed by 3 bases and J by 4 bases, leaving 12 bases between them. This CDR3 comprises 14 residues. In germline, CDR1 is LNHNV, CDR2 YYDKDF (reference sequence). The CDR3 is CATSRTPTITEAFF. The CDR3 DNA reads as TGTGCCACCAGCAGGACCCCTACTATCACTGAAGCTTTCTTT. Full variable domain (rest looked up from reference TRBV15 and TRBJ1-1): DAMVIQNPRYQVTQFGKPVTLSCSQTLNHNVMYWYQQKSSQAPKLLFHYYDKDFNNEADTPDNFQSRRPNTSFCFLDIRSPGLGDTAMYLCATSRTPTITEAFFGQGTRLTVV.

The DNA of the CDR3 is TGTGCCAGCAGTTCACCCCGGGGGGTGAACACTGAAGCTTTCTTT. Translated: CASSSPRGVNTEAFF. The gene calls are TRBV28 and TRBJ1-1; D perhaps matches TRBD1 (5 bases). CDR1 is MDHEN, CDR2 SYDVKM, per germline. The CDR3 has 15 residues. V was clipped by 4 bases and J by 0 bases, with 12 bases between them.

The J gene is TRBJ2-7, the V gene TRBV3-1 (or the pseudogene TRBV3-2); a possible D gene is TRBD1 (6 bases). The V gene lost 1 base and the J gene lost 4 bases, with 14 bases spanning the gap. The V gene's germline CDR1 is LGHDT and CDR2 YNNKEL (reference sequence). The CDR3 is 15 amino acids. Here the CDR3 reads CASSQGTVPSYEQYF. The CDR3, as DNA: TGTGCCAGCAGCCAAGGGACAGTCCCTTCATACGAGCAGTACTTC.

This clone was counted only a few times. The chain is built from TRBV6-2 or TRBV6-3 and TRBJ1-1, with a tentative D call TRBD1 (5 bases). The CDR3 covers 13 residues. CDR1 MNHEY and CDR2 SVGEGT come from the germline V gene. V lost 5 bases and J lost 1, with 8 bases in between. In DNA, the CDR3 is TGTGCCAGCAGTGTGACAGAGAACACTGAAGCTTTCTTT. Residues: CASSVTENTEAFF.

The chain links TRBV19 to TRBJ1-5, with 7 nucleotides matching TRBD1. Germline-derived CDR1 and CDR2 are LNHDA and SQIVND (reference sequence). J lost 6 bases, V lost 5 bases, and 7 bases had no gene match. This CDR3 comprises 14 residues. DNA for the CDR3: TGTGCCAGTAGTTCACCAGGGGGACGTCAGCCCCAGCATTTT. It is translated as CASSSPGGRQPQHF.

In DNA form, the CDR3 reads TGTGCCAGCAGCACCCGGACTAGCGGCACAGATACGCAGTATTTT. Residues: CASSTRTSGTDTQYF. This chain uses TRBV5-6 with TRBJ2-3; 9 nucleotides match TRBD2. Germline CDR1 and CDR2: SGHDT and YYEEEE. V lost 4 bases, J lost 1 base, and 4 bases stayed unmatched. The CDR3 has 15 amino acids.

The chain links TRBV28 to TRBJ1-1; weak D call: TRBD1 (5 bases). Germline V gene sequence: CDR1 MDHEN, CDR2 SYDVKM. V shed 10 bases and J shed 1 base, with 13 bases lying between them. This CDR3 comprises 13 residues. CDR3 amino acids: CATSRGSNTEAFF. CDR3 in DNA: TGTGCCACCTCAAGGGGCTCGAACACTGAAGCTTTCTTT.

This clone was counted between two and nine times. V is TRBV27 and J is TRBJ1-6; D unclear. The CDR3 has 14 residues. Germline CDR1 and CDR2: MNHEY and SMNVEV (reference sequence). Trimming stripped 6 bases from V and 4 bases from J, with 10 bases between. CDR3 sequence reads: CASRRGQYNSPLHF. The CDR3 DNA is TGTGCCAGCAGGCGAGGCCAGTATAATTCACCCCTCCACTTT.

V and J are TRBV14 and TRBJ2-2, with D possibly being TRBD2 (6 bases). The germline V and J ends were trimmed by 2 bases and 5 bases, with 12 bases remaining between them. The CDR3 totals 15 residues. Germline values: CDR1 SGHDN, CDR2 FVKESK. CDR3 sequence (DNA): TGTGCCAGCAGCCAACTCCTAGCGATAACCGGGGAGCTGTTTTTT. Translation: CASSQLLAITGELFF.

The chain's CDR3 is CASSQGDRVGYNSPLHF. For the CDR3, the DNA is TGTGCCAGCAGCCAAGGTGACAGGGTGGGATATAATTCACCCCTCCACTTT. The V call is TRBV4-2, the J call TRBJ1-6; 7 bases map to TRBD1. V was clipped by 1 base and J by 4 bases; unmatched bases: 7. The germline CDR1 and CDR2 sequences are LGHNA and YNFKEQ. The CDR3 has 17 residues.

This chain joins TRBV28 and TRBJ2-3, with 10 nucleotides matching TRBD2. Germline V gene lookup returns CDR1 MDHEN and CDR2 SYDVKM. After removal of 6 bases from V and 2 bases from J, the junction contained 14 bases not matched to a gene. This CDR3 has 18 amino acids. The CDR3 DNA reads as TGTGCCAGCAGCCGACGAGCGGGAGGGCCGAGGGACACAGATACGCAGTATTTT. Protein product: CASSRRAGGPRDTDTQYF.

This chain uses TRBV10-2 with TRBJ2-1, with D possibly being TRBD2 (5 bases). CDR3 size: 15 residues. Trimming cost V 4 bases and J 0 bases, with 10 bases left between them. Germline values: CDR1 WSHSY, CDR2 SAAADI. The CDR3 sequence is CASSAPRGSYNEQFF. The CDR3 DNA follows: TGCGCCAGCAGTGCGCCTCGGGGCTCCTACAATGAGCAGTTCTTC.

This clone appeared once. In nucleotides, the CDR3 is TGTGCCAGCAGTTTATCACAGGGACTACTGAACACTGAAGCTTTCTTT. Translating it yields CASSLSQGLLNTEAFF. This chain connects TRBV28 to TRBJ1-1; tentative D call: TRBD1 (6 bases). There are 16 residues in the CDR3. The V end lost 1 base, the J end lost 0 bases, and 12 bases lay between the germline ends. Germline CDR1 MDHEN, CDR2 SYDVKM.

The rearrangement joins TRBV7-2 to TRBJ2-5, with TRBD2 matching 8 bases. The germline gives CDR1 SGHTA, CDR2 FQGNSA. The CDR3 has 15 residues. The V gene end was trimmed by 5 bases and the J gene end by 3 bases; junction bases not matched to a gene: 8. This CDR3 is CASSISGRGEETQYF. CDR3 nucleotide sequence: TGTGCCAGCAGCATTTCAGGGCGGGGGGAAGAGACCCAGTACTTC.

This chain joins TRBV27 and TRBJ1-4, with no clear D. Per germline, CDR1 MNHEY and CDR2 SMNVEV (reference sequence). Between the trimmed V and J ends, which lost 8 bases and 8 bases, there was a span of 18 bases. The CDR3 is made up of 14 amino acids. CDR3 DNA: TGTGCCAGCTCAAACAGTGGTGGAAAGGAAAAACTGTTTTTT. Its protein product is CASSNSGGKEKLFF.

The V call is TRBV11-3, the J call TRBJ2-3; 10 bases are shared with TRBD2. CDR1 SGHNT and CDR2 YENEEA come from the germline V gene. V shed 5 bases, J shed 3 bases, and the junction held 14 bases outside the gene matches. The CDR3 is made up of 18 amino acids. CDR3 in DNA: TGTGCCAGCAGCCAATATTATGGGCTAGCGGGAGAAACAGATACGCAGTATTTT. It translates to CASSQYYGLAGETDTQYF.

In nucleotides, the CDR3 is TGTGCCAGCAGCTCCATTCTCAGGGGGTCCACGAACTATGGCTACACCTTC. Its translation: CASSSILRGSTNYGYTF. V gene TRBV11-2 combines with J gene TRBJ1-2; 7 bases fit TRBD1. The germline gives CDR1 SGHAT, CDR2 FQNNGV. Losses at the gene ends were 4 bases for V and 2 bases for J; bases not matched to a gene: 13. This CDR3 spans 17 amino acids.

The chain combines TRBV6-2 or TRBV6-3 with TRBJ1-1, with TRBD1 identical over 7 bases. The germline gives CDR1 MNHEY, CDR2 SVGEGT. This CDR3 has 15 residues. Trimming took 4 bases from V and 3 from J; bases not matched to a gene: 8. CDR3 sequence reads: CASSSYRGGYTEAFF. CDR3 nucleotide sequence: TGTGCCAGCAGTTCCTACAGGGGCGGATACACTGAAGCTTTCTTT.

The CDR3 loop reads CASSPRTASAYEQYF. CDR3 nucleotide sequence: TGTGCCAGCAGCCCCCGGACAGCTTCGGCCTACGAGCAGTACTTC. The chain is built from TRBV9 and TRBJ2-7; perhaps TRBD1 as D (6 bases). Germline V CDR1 and CDR2: SGDLS, YYNGEE. This CDR3 is 15 amino acids long. Trimming stripped 4 bases from V and 2 bases from J, with 16 bases between.

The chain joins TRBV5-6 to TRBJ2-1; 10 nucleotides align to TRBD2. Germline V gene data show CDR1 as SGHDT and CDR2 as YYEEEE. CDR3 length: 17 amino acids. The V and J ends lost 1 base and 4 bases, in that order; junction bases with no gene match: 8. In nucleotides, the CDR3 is TGTGCCAGCAGCTTGTACCGAGCGGGAGGGAGGTACAATGAGCAGTTCTTC. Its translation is CASSLYRAGGRYNEQFF.

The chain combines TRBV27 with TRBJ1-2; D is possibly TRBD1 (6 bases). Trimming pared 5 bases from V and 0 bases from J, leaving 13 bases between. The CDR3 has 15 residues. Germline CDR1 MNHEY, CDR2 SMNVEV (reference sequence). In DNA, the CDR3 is TGTGCCAGCAGTGGGCTGGGGGGGCCTAACTATGGCTACACCTTC. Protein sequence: CASSGLGGPNYGYTF.

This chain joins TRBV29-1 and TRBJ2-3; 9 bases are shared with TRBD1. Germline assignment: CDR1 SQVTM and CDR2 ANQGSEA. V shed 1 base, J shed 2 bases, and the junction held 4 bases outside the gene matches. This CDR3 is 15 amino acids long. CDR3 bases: TGCAGCGTTGAAGGGGGACAGGGATTCACAGATACGCAGTATTTT. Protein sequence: CSVEGGQGFTDTQYF.

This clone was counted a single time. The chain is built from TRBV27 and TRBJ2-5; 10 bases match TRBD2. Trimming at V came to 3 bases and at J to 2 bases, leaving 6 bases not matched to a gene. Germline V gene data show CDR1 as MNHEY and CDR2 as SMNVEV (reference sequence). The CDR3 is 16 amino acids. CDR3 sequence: CASSLGTSVRQETQYF. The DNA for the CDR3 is TGTGCCAGCAGTTTGGGGACTAGCGTAAGACAAGAGACCCAGTACTTC.

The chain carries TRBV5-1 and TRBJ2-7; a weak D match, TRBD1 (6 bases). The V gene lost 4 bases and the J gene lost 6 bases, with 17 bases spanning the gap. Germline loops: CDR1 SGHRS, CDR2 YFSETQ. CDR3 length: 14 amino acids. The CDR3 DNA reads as TGCGCCAGCAGCGATGGGGGCGGCAATTCCGAGCAGTACTTC. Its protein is CASSDGGGNSEQYF. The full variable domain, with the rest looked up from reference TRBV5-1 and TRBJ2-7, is KAGVTQTPRYLIKTRGQQVTLSCSPISGHRSVSWYQQTPGQGLQFLFEYFSETQRNKGNFPGRFSGRQFSNSRSEMNVSTLELGDSALYLCASSDGGGNSEQYFGPGTRLTVT.